This T cell receptor beta chain was documented in a study of cytomegalovirus exposure and HLA in healthy donors. The study's findings and limits: TCR beta sequences reportedly predicted the HLA-A and HLA-B alleles of most subjects accurately.

This clone was seen a handful of times. Its antigen is as yet unknown. The PCR contained 60 Vbeta and 13 Jbeta primers. Clones were read by immunoSEQ multiplex PCR, and TCRdb kept only the in-frame ones, dropping some. The sample records 100,000 to 150,000 clones, roughly 80% being singletons. V lost 2 bases and J lost 3; bases outside the gene matches: 3. The CDR3 loop spans 14 amino acids. Per germline, CDR1 LGHNA and CDR2 YSLEER. The V gene is TRBV4-3, the J gene TRBJ1-2; TRBD1 matches at 7 bases. This receptor was taken from a female donor in good health and CMV-seronegative. The sample comprised PBMCs. The CDR3 region has the DNA TGCGCCAGCAGCCAAAACAGGGGCGACTATGGCTACACCTTC. Amino acids: CASSQNRGDYGYTF.